The clone carrying this T cell receptor beta chain has only a few counts. What it binds is not known. The entry originates in a study of cytomegalovirus exposure and HLA in healthy donors. CDR1 is KGHSH and CDR2 is LQKENI in the germline V gene. The CDR3 is made up of 17 amino acids. V was clipped by 0 bases and J by 1 base; unmatched bases: 4. The PCR contained 60 Vbeta and 13 Jbeta primers. The assay was immunoSEQ multiplex PCR, and TCRdb's table has in-frame clones only and misses some. The sample comprises under 140,000 clones, over 60% of which are singletons, and about an eighth rests with the top ten. Notes on the study in general: The presence/absence work took it that sequencing depth was about the same across donors. Associated with cytomegalovirus, according to the listing, were 150 to 200 TCR beta chains. Rare sequences made up most TCRs, while some public TCRs were found in many donors. Rates of TCR association differed by HLA locus in a later analysis, with DRB1 highest and HLA-C lowest.

This sequence was found in a man aged 25-45 years in good health and CMV-seropositive. The J gene is TRBJ2-3, the V gene TRBV18, with TRBD2 matching 10 bases. Sequenced sample: PBMCs. The chain's CDR3 is CASSPPRLAGGTDTQYF. The CDR3 coding sequence is TGTGCCAGCTCACCACCCCGGCTAGCGGGGGGCACAGATACGCAGTATTTT.